One and the same sample provided the 20 T cell receptor beta chains below, sequenced in a study of blood T cell repertoires in COVID-19. Produced via immunoSEQ multiplex PCR; TCRdb's table is partial and in-frame only. The sample holds 100,000 or so clones, approximately 80% seen once. The sequenced material came from peripheral blood. Receptor source: a human donor in a cohort sampled during active COVID-19.

The CDR3 sequence: CASREQGAWGNQPQHF. The CDR3 DNA follows: TGTGCCAGTAGAGAACAGGGGGCCTGGGGCAATCAGCCCCAGCATTTT. The chain carries TRBV19 and TRBJ1-5; 9 positions match TRBD1. The ends lost 6 bases at V and 2 bases at J; junction bases unmatched: 8. This CDR3 is 16 amino acids long. In germline, CDR1 is LNHDA, CDR2 SQIVND (reference sequence).

The rearrangement joins TRBV28 to TRBJ2-7, with TRBD1 identical over 8 bases. V shed 4 bases, J shed 0 bases, and the junction held 2 bases outside the gene matches. CDR1 is MDHEN, CDR2 SYDVKM, per germline. The CDR3 loop spans 14 amino acids. The CDR3 coding sequence is TGTGCCAGCAGTTCCACAGGGGGCTCCTACGAGCAGTACTTC. Encoded protein: CASSSTGGSYEQYF.

The gene calls are TRBV28 and TRBJ1-4; D ambiguous. V was cut by 6 bases and J by 2 bases, with 16 bases left in between. Germline CDR1 reads MDHEN; CDR2 reads SYDVKM. The CDR3 is 16 amino acids. The CDR3 bases are TGTGCCAGCAGCCCTGAGGGAGGGTATACTAATGAAAAACTGTTTTTT. Encoded protein: CASSPEGGYTNEKLFF.

The chain carries TRBV29-1 and TRBJ1-2; weak D call: TRBD1 (5 bases). Trimming took 6 bases from V and 3 from J, leaving 14 bases between them. This CDR3 comprises 13 residues. Germline assignment: CDR1 SQVTM and CDR2 ANQGSEA. This CDR3 is CSVEVGAYYGYTF. The DNA for the CDR3 is TGCAGCGTCGAGGTAGGGGCATACTATGGCTACACCTTC. The whole variable domain, remainder taken from reference TRBV29-1 and TRBJ1-2, is SAVISQKPSRDICQRGTSLTIQCQVDSQVTMMFWYRQQPGQSLTLIATANQGSEATYESGFVIDKFPISRPNLTFSTLTVSNMSPEDSSIYLCSVEVGAYYGYTFGSGTRLTVV.

J is TRBJ1-5 and V is TRBV27; no definite D call. Germline V lookup: CDR1 MNHEY, CDR2 SMNVEV (reference sequence). V lost 6 bases, J lost 3 bases, and 9 bases lay in between. This CDR3 spans 13 amino acids. Written as DNA, the CDR3 is TGTGCCAGCAGCCTCCAGATCAATCAGCCCCAGCATTTT. This gives the protein CASSLQINQPQHF.

The rearrangement uses TRBV7-8 and TRBJ2-3; 9 positions agree with TRBD1. This CDR3 region has 16 residues. In germline, CDR1 is SGHVS, CDR2 FQNEAQ. V shed 1 base, J shed 5 bases, and the junction held 7 bases outside the gene matches. DNA of the CDR3: TGTGCCAGCAGCTTAGTTTCCCGGGACAGGGAAGATACGCAGTATTTT. Translation: CASSLVSRDREDTQYF.

CDR3 sequence (DNA): TGTGCCAGCAGTTTGGGCCCCTGGGCCTCCAATGAGCAGTTCTTC. It is translated as CASSLGPWASNEQFF. The V gene is TRBV27, the J gene TRBJ2-1, with D hard to call. The CDR3 runs 15 residues. V was cut by 3 bases and J by 6 bases, with 15 bases left in between. The V gene's germline CDR1 is MNHEY and CDR2 SMNVEV (reference sequence).

V is TRBV9 and J is TRBJ1-4, with TRBD1 matching over 9 bases. V trimming: 0 bases; J trimming: 6 bases; junction bases outside the gene matches: 3. From germline, CDR1 is SGDLS and CDR2 YYNGEE. The CDR3 spans 15 residues. For the CDR3, the DNA is TGTGCCAGCAGCGTAGGGGGGACAGGGTATGAAAAACTGTTTTTT. The encoded protein is CASSVGGTGYEKLFF.

The table lists this clone with a few counts. This sequence joins TRBV27 and TRBJ1-5, with TRBD1 matching 8 bases. The CDR3 has 16 amino acids. V lost 4 bases and J lost 2; bases outside the gene matches: 7. Per germline, CDR1 MNHEY and CDR2 SMNVEV (reference sequence). CDR3 loop: CASSSRLTGGNQPQHF. The CDR3 nucleotides are TGTGCCAGCAGTTCAAGATTGACAGGGGGCAATCAGCCCCAGCATTTT.

The chain links TRBV5-6 to TRBJ2-7, with TRBD2 matching 10 bases. This CDR3 comprises 13 residues. The junction had 4 bases not matched to a gene; V was cut back by 2 bases and J by 8 bases. Germline-derived CDR1 and CDR2 are SGHDT and YYEEEE. CDR3 in DNA: TGTGCCAGCAGCTTAGCGGGAGGGCCCCAGCAGTACTTC. It yields the protein CASSLAGGPQQYF.

The chain recombines TRBV27 with TRBJ1-5, with D possibly matching TRBD1 (5 bases). The germline V gene encodes CDR1 MNHEY and CDR2 SMNVEV (reference sequence). Trimming left V 3 bases short and J 7 bases short, with 16 bases between. The CDR3 extends over 15 amino acids. CDR3 sequence: CASSLTVGGGQPQHF. In DNA, the CDR3 is TGTGCCAGCAGTTTGACGGTCGGGGGAGGGCAGCCCCAGCATTTT.

The chain uses TRBV5-1 and TRBJ2-7; 7 bases fit TRBD1. V was clipped by 0 bases and J by 3 bases; unmatched bases: 3. From germline, CDR1 is SGHRS and CDR2 YFSETQ. The CDR3 has 14 amino acids. CDR3 in DNA: TGCGCCAGCAGCTTGGAGTGGGACAGCTACGAGCAGTACTTC. This codes for CASSLEWDSYEQYF.

The chain combines TRBV5-1 with TRBJ1-2; D is possibly TRBD1 (6 bases). The CDR3 is 14 residues long. Looked up from germline, CDR1 is SGHRS and CDR2 is YFSETQ. The V end was cut by 0 bases, the J end by 4 bases, with 10 bases between. The CDR3 nucleotides are TGCGCCAGCAGCTTGGCCCCGGACAGCTATGGCTACACCTTC. Translating it yields CASSLAPDSYGYTF. Full variable domain (missing parts from reference TRBV5-1 and TRBJ1-2): KAGVTQTPRYLIKTRGQQVTLSCSPISGHRSVSWYQQTPGQGLQFLFEYFSETQRNKGNFPGRFSGRQFSNSRSEMNVSTLELGDSALYLCASSLAPDSYGYTFGSGTRLTVV.

The V call is TRBV10-3, the J call TRBJ2-7; D is perhaps TRBD2 (5 bases). Trimming shortened V by 0 bases and J by 3 bases, and 9 bases separated the two germline ends. CDR1 and CDR2 (germline): ENHRY, SYGVKD. The CDR3 contains 14 residues. The CDR3 coding sequence is TGTGCCATCAGTGAGTCTAGGACTCTCTACGAGCAGTACTTC. Encoded protein: CAISESRTLYEQYF.

This clone was seen only once. V gene TRBV11-2 combines with J gene TRBJ2-1, with 12 bases identical to TRBD2. The CDR3 is 18 amino acids. Germline V CDR1 and CDR2: SGHAT, FQNNGV. J gave up 5 bases and V 5 bases, and 13 bases lay outside the gene matches. CDR3 bases: TGTGCCAGCAGCACTCATTCACGGCGGACTAGCGGGAACAATGAGCAGTTCTTC. Protein: CASSTHSRRTSGNNEQFF.

The chain joins TRBV15 to TRBJ2-1; D may be TRBD2 (5 bases). In germline, CDR1 is LNHNV, CDR2 YYDKDF (reference sequence). With 3 bases removed from V and 8 bases from J, the gap between germline ends came to 8 bases. The CDR3 runs to 12 residues. CDR3 sequence reads: CATSRGADEQFF. DNA for the CDR3: TGTGCCACCAGCAGGGGAGCGGATGAGCAGTTCTTC.

The V and J genes are TRBV6-5 and TRBJ2-7; 7 bases are shared with TRBD1. With 8 bases clipped from V and 1 base from J, the junction kept 5 bases outside the gene matches. There are 13 residues in the CDR3. The V gene's germline CDR1 is MNHEY and CDR2 SVGAGI. The CDR3: CASGQEPSYEQYF. The CDR3 DNA is TGTGCCAGCGGACAGGAGCCTTCCTACGAGCAGTACTTC.

V gene TRBV3-1 (or the pseudogene TRBV3-2) combines with J gene TRBJ2-1, with D tentatively TRBD2 (5 bases). V lost 4 bases to trimming and J lost 7 bases, with 5 bases between them. Per germline, CDR1 LGHDT and CDR2 YNNKEL (reference sequence). This CDR3 is 11 amino acids long. CDR3 region: CASSRENEQFF. In DNA form, the CDR3 reads TGTGCCAGCAGCCGGGAGAATGAGCAGTTCTTC.

V usage is TRBV30 and J usage is TRBJ2-7; 7 bases agree with TRBD2. Germline assignment: CDR1 GTSNPN and CDR2 SVGIG (reference sequence). This CDR3 is built from 12 residues. V trimming: 8 bases; J trimming: 0 bases; junction bases outside the gene matches: 4. CDR3 sequence reads: CAGGTNSYEQYF. CDR3 in DNA: TGTGCCGGAGGGACTAACTCCTACGAGCAGTACTTC.

This rearrangement joins TRBV28 to TRBJ2-1; 8 bases are a match to TRBD1. The germline V gene encodes CDR1 MDHEN and CDR2 SYDVKM. The CDR3 loop spans 16 amino acids. Trimming removed 3 bases from V and 2 bases from J; junction bases left unmatched: 6. CDR3 nucleotides: TGTGCCAGCAGTTTGGGCAGGGGGCGTGCCTACAATGAGCAGTTCTTC. This gives the protein CASSLGRGRAYNEQFF.